The text below deals with one T cell receptor (beta chain). The sample comes from a study of T cell changes during pregnancy in multiple sclerosis. Trimming removed 0 bases at V and 6 bases at J, with 9 bases between. In germline, CDR1 is SGHKS, CDR2 YYEKEE (reference sequence). The length of the CDR3 is 13 residues. Sequencing was performed with immunoSEQ multiplex PCR; in TCRdb, only in-frame clones are kept and a portion is missing. This sample has some 81,000 clones, with approximately 94% found just once. Sample: peripheral blood, taken after pregnancy. The V and J genes are TRBV5-5 and TRBJ1-1; maybe TRBD1 (5 bases). The receptor's source is a female donor in good health, enrolled as a control in a pregnancy study. The CDR3 protein is CASSLVAGPEAFF. CDR3 bases: TGTGCCAGCAGCTTGGTAGCGGGGCCTGAAGCTTTCTTT.